The 29 T cell receptor beta chains in this list originate from one sample, sequenced in a study of T cell changes during pregnancy in multiple sclerosis. Data came from immunoSEQ multiplex PCR; TCRdb stores just in-frame clones and leaves some out. The table includes under 60,000 clones, approximately 90% detected once. This specimen was CD4+ T cells from peripheral blood mononuclear cells, taken after pregnancy. The receptor source for this set is a female donor with multiple sclerosis, enrolled in a pregnancy study.

V usage is TRBV6-5 and J usage is TRBJ2-5; D is perhaps TRBD2 (5 bases). The germline CDR1 and CDR2 sequences are MNHEY and SVGAGI. This CDR3 comprises 16 residues. V shed 0 bases and J shed 5 bases, with 16 bases lying between them. The CDR3 bases are TGTGCCAGCAGTTACTCGTTTAACCCGGGAAGGGAGACCCAGTACTTC. It yields the protein CASSYSFNPGRETQYF.

This sequence joins TRBV9 and TRBJ1-1; no reliable D call. This CDR3 comprises 13 residues. Between the trimmed V and J ends, which lost 0 bases and 1 base, there was a span of 4 bases. The V gene's germline CDR1 is SGDLS and CDR2 YYNGEE. CDR3 nucleotides: TGTGCCAGCAGCGTAGCGCGGAACACTGAAGCTTTCTTT. It specifies CASSVARNTEAFF.

The chain is built from TRBV18 and TRBJ2-5; maybe TRBD2 (6 bases). The germline V gene encodes CDR1 KGHSH and CDR2 LQKENI. CDR3 length: 17 amino acids. V lost 4 bases and J lost 4, with 22 bases in between. CDR3 DNA: TGTGCCAGCTCACTTTTAGGTCTAGCGCCCACCGGAGAGACCCAGTACTTC. Its protein is CASSLLGLAPTGETQYF.

This chain connects TRBV5-6 to TRBJ1-1; D is possibly TRBD1 (5 bases). V lost 0 bases, J lost 2 bases, and 17 bases lay in between. The CDR3 extends over 17 amino acids. Per the germline V gene, CDR1 is SGHDT and CDR2 is YYEEEE. In DNA, the CDR3 is TGTGCCAGCAGCTTGGTTGGGGCCGCAGGAGCCAACACTGAAGCTTTCTTT. It is translated as CASSLVGAAGANTEAFF.

This rearrangement joins TRBV19 to TRBJ1-5, with D perhaps TRBD1 (6 bases). V lost 4 bases and J lost 3, with 16 bases in between. CDR3 length: 16 residues. Germline CDR1 and CDR2: LNHDA and SQIVND (reference sequence). CDR3 in DNA: TGTGCCAGTAGTAACACACAGGGAAACAACAATCAGCCCCAGCATTTT. This codes for CASSNTQGNNNQPQHF.

This sequence joins TRBV29-1 and TRBJ2-7, with D perhaps matching TRBD1 (5 bases). This CDR3 contains 11 residues. V was pared by 4 bases and J by 6 bases, with 10 bases between. Germline CDR1 SQVTM, CDR2 ANQGSEA. CDR3 loop: CSVVGPGEQYF. CDR3 DNA: TGCAGCGTTGTGGGGCCTGGCGAGCAGTACTTC.

The chain links TRBV7-3 to TRBJ2-1; D is uncertain. Germline CDR1 reads SGHTA; CDR2 reads FQGTGA. The CDR3 extends over 13 amino acids. V lost 2 bases to trimming and J lost 6 bases, with 8 bases between them. The CDR3 reads CASSLLRFNEQFF. CDR3 DNA: TGTGCCAGCAGCTTACTTAGATTCAATGAGCAGTTCTTC. Full variable domain (missing parts from reference TRBV7-3 and TRBJ2-1): GAGVSQTPSNKVTEKGKYVELRCDPISGHTALYWYRQSLGQGPEFLIYFQGTGAADDSGLPNDRFFAVRPEGSVSTLKIQRTERGDSAVYLCASSLLRFNEQFFGPGTRLTVL.

This chain uses TRBV18 with TRBJ2-5, with 12 bases lining up with TRBD2. Germline V gene data show CDR1 as KGHSH and CDR2 as LQKENI. There are 16 residues in the CDR3. After removal of 3 bases from V and 5 bases from J, the junction contained 7 bases not matched to a gene. This chain's CDR3 is CASSPGLAGMGETQYF. The CDR3 DNA reads as TGTGCCAGCTCACCCGGACTAGCGGGGATGGGGGAGACCCAGTACTTC.

Written as DNA, the CDR3 is TGTGCCAGCAGCCCCAAGATCCAGGGGGAGCTGTTTTTT. This sequence encodes CASSPKIQGELFF. J is TRBJ2-2 and V is TRBV9; D unclear. Trimming took 4 bases from V and 8 from J, leaving 12 bases between them. Germline values: CDR1 SGDLS, CDR2 YYNGEE. The CDR3 is made up of 13 amino acids.

The gene calls are TRBV20-1 and TRBJ2-1, with D possibly TRBD1 on 5 matching bases. CDR1 DFQATT and CDR2 SNEGSKA come from the germline V gene (reference sequence). V was clipped by 3 bases and J by 9 bases, with 9 bases between them. There are 11 residues in the CDR3. DNA of the CDR3: TGCAGTGCTAGGGAAAGGGGTGAGCAGTTCTTC. It translates to CSARERGEQFF.

This clone was recorded only once. The chain carries TRBV7-2 and TRBJ1-1, with D tentatively TRBD1 (6 bases). CDR3 size: 11 residues. CDR1 is SGHTA and CDR2 is FQGNSA in the germline V gene. Trimming shortened V by 5 bases and J by 5 bases, and 6 bases separated the two germline ends. Here the CDR3 reads CASSGQTEAFF. Written as DNA, the CDR3 is TGTGCCAGCAGCGGACAGACTGAAGCTTTCTTT.

In DNA, the CDR3 is TGTGCCAGCAGCTTAGGGGAGAGGTACGAGCAGTACTTC. It codes for CASSLGERYEQYF. V is TRBV7-3 and J is TRBJ2-7, with D maybe TRBD2 (5 bases). V was shortened by 2 bases and J by 4 bases, with 9 bases between the two germline ends. The germline gives CDR1 SGHTA, CDR2 FQGTGA. The CDR3 has 13 residues.

The gene calls are TRBV7-8 and TRBJ1-2; 9 bases map to TRBD1. The length of the CDR3 is 16 residues. Germline values: CDR1 SGHVS, CDR2 FQNEAQ. After removal of 5 bases from V and 4 bases from J, the junction contained 11 bases not matched to a gene. The CDR3 DNA reads as TGTGCCAGCAGCCTACTGGACAGGGGCAATAGCTATGGCTACACCTTC. This codes for CASSLLDRGNSYGYTF.

The chain is built from TRBV14 and TRBJ2-7; TRBD1 matches 8 bases. CDR1 SGHDN and CDR2 FVKESK come from the germline V gene. Germline trimming cut 4 bases from V and 6 bases from J; bases unmatched to any gene: 11. The CDR3 contains 15 residues. CDR3 region: CASSRGQGIGREQYF. The CDR3, as DNA: TGTGCCAGCAGCCGAGGACAGGGAATCGGTCGCGAGCAGTACTTC.

In its sample, this clone was seen once. The V call is TRBV19, the J call TRBJ1-5, with a possible D match to TRBD1 (6 bases). The CDR3 totals 14 residues. Germline CDR1 LNHDA, CDR2 SQIVND (reference sequence). The germline V and J ends were trimmed by 5 bases and 4 bases, with 12 bases remaining between them. CDR3 in DNA: TGTGCCAGTAGTGTCGACAGGCAAAATCAGCCCCAGCATTTT. Protein sequence: CASSVDRQNQPQHF.

The gene calls are TRBV27 and TRBJ1-2; D is unresolved. This CDR3 comprises 16 residues. Per germline, CDR1 MNHEY and CDR2 SMNVEV (reference sequence). V was clipped by 2 bases and J by 2 bases, with 15 bases between them. The chain's CDR3 is CASSLRLAAENYGYTF. The CDR3 region has the DNA TGTGCCAGCAGTTTACGGTTGGCAGCGGAAAACTATGGCTACACCTTC.

This chain uses TRBV21-1 with TRBJ2-7; TRBD1 is the table's D call and was not checked against the DNA. TRBV21-1 is shown as a pseudogene. CDR3 length: 17 residues. The chain's CDR3 is CASSRSHYPGQGFEQYF. The CDR3 DNA follows: TGTGCCAGCAGCAGATCCCATTACCCGGGACAGGGGTTCGAGCAGTACTTC.

This clone was observed once. V is TRBV7-2 and J is TRBJ1-1; no clear D gene. The germline V gene encodes CDR1 SGHTA and CDR2 FQGNSA. The CDR3 runs 15 residues. Trimming pared 5 bases from V and 7 bases from J, leaving 20 bases between. As DNA, the CDR3 is TGTGCCAGCAGCCCCACTAGGGCCCTCCAGGTTGAAGCTTTCTTT. It encodes CASSPTRALQVEAFF.

The V and J genes are TRBV7-9 and TRBJ2-1; 10 bases are a match to TRBD2. Germline loops: CDR1 SEHNR, CDR2 FQNEAQ (reference sequence). V trimming: 6 bases; J trimming: 2 bases; junction bases outside the gene matches: 4. The CDR3 is 15 amino acids. The CDR3 sequence is CASSSSGGAYNEQFF. CDR3 DNA: TGTGCCAGCAGTTCCAGCGGGGGGGCCTACAATGAGCAGTTCTTC.

This chain connects TRBV6-1 to TRBJ1-4, with a tentative D call TRBD1 (5 bases). Trimming pared 3 bases from V and 8 bases from J, leaving 19 bases between. This CDR3 comprises 16 residues. Germline CDR1 reads MNHNS; CDR2 reads SASEGT. Here the CDR3 DNA reads TGTGCCAGCAGTGATTGGGGACCCGGGGGTCGGGAAAAACTGTTTTTT. This sequence encodes CASSDWGPGGREKLFF.

The chain employs TRBV15 and TRBJ2-5; D may be TRBD1 (6 bases). Germline V gene sequence: CDR1 LNHNV, CDR2 YYDKDF (reference sequence). The length of the CDR3 is 17 residues. V was cut by 1 base and J by 4 bases, with 19 bases left in between. In DNA, the CDR3 is TGTGCCACCAGCAGAGCGGACAGTGAATCAGTGATAGAGACCCAGTACTTC. It encodes CATSRADSESVIETQYF. Complete variable domain (other parts from reference TRBV15 and TRBJ2-5): DAMVIQNPRYQVTQFGKPVTLSCSQTLNHNVMYWYQQKSSQAPKLLFHYYDKDFNNEADTPDNFQSRRPNTSFCFLDIRSPGLGDTAMYLCATSRADSESVIETQYFGPGTRLLVL.

The rearrangement links TRBV2 to TRBJ1-2; TRBD1 aligns across 8 bases. The V and J ends lost 6 bases and 4 bases, in that order; junction bases with no gene match: 10. Germline V gene sequence: CDR1 SNHLY, CDR2 FYNNEI. CDR3 length: 15 amino acids. The CDR3 nucleotides read TGTGCCAGCAGAAAGGGTACAGGGGGAGGCTATGGCTACACCTTC. This gives the protein CASRKGTGGGYGYTF.

The rearrangement joins TRBV19 to TRBJ1-5; D possibly corresponds to TRBD1 (6 bases). V was shortened by 4 bases and J by 1 base, with 20 bases between the two germline ends. CDR3 length: 18 residues. In germline, CDR1 is LNHDA, CDR2 SQIVND (reference sequence). CDR3 coding DNA: TGTGCCAGTAGTAGGTCCAGGGGACCTCGGGGAAGCAATCAGCCCCAGCATTTT. It translates to CASSRSRGPRGSNQPQHF.

This chain links TRBV5-6 with TRBJ1-2; no firm D call. The V gene's germline CDR1 is SGHDT and CDR2 YYEEEE. V was shortened by 0 bases and J by 4 bases, with 13 bases between the two germline ends. There are 15 residues in the CDR3. The CDR3 protein is CASSLAEGQSYGYTF. The CDR3 bases are TGTGCCAGCAGCTTGGCGGAGGGTCAGAGCTATGGCTACACCTTC.

The chain carries TRBV7-2 and TRBJ2-7, with 7 bases identical to TRBD1. The CDR3 runs to 17 residues. V lost 5 bases, J lost 0 bases, and 13 bases stayed unmatched. The germline V gene encodes CDR1 SGHTA and CDR2 FQGNSA. CDR3 sequence reads: CASSVTRGRGSSYEQYF. The CDR3 region has the DNA TGTGCCAGCAGCGTTACACGGGGCAGGGGGTCCTCCTACGAGCAGTACTTC.

CDR3 in amino acids: CAWSVGEVEQYF. The CDR3 DNA reads TGTGCCTGGAGTGTCGGGGAGGTCGAGCAGTACTTC. The chain carries TRBV30 and TRBJ2-7, with D possibly TRBD2 on 6 matching bases. This CDR3 has 12 amino acids. Per germline, CDR1 GTSNPN and CDR2 SVGIG (reference sequence). Trimming cost V 0 bases and J 6 bases, with 9 bases left between them.

This chain connects TRBV5-6 to TRBJ1-2; no firm D call. The CDR3 is 13 residues long. Trimming shortened V by 6 bases and J by 7 bases, and 16 bases separated the two germline ends. Per the germline V gene, CDR1 is SGHDT and CDR2 is YYEEEE. The CDR3 loop reads CASTSGRIGGYTF. CDR3 nucleotide sequence: TGTGCCAGCACCTCGGGGAGGATCGGTGGCTACACCTTC.

The genes are TRBV5-4 and TRBJ1-2; D possibly corresponds to TRBD1 (6 bases). Germline V CDR1 and CDR2: SGHNT, YYREEE (reference sequence). This CDR3 comprises 15 residues. Trimming removed 0 bases from V and 0 bases from J, with 9 bases in between. CDR3 residues: CASSLVDRANYGYTF. In DNA, the CDR3 is TGTGCCAGCAGCTTGGTGGACAGAGCTAACTATGGCTACACCTTC. Variable domain in full (rest from reference TRBV5-4 and TRBJ1-2): ETGVTQSPTHLIKTRGQQVTLRCSSQSGHNTVSWYQQALGQGPQFIFQYYREEENGRGNFPPRFSGLQFPNYSSELNVNALELDDSALYLCASSLVDRANYGYTFGSGTRLTVV.

This clone was counted a single time. This sequence joins TRBV7-9 and TRBJ1-1; TRBD1 is a possible D gene (5 bases). The CDR3 spans 13 residues. Per the germline V gene, CDR1 is SEHNR and CDR2 is FQNEAQ (reference sequence). The V end lost 1 base, the J end lost 5 bases, and 8 bases lay between the germline ends. CDR3 sequence reads: CASSLGDRTEAFF. CDR3 bases: TGTGCCAGCAGCTTAGGCGACAGAACTGAAGCTTTCTTT.